This T cell receptor beta chain was identified in a study of T cell responses to AZD1222 COVID-19 vaccine. Notes on the study in general: Donor demographics were predominantly white British with a female majority; clonal diversity may be underestimated.

A remark on this clone: Antigen unknown.

There are 14 residues in the CDR3. Produced via immunoSEQ multiplex PCR; TCRdb's table is partial and in-frame only. The sample consists of roughly 60,000 clones, about 79% of them appearing once. Sample: peripheral blood, taken on day 0 of AZD1222 vaccination. The sequence derives from an adult in good health. The genes are TRBV21-1 and TRBJ2-5; TRBD1 was called by the table and not checked on the DNA. TRBV21-1 corresponds to a pseudogene. The CDR3 sequence: CASSRDRGRETQYF. CDR3 DNA: TGTGCCAGCAGCAGGGACAGGGGGCGCGAGACCCAGTACTTC.